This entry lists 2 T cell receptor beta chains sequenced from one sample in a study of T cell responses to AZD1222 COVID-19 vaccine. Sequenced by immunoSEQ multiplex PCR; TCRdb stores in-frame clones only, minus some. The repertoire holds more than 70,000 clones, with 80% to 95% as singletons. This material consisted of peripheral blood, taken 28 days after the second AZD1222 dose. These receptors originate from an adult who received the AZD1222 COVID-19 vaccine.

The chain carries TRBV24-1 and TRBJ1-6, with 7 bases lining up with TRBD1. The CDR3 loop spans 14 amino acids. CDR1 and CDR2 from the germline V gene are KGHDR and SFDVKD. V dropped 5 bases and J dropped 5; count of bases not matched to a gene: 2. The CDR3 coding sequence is TGTGCCACCAGTGGAACAGGGGATAATTCACCCCTCCACTTT. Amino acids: CATSGTGDNSPLHF.

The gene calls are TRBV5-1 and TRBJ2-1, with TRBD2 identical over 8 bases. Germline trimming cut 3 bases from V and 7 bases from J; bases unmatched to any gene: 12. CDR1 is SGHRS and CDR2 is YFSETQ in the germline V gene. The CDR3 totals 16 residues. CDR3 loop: CASSSGGLWEKNEQFF. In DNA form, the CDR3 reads TGCGCCAGCAGCTCGGGGGGGCTATGGGAAAAGAATGAGCAGTTCTTC. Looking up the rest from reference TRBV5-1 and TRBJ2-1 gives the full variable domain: KAGVTQTPRYLIKTRGQQVTLSCSPISGHRSVSWYQQTPGQGLQFLFEYFSETQRNKGNFPGRFSGRQFSNSRSEMNVSTLELGDSALYLCASSSGGLWEKNEQFFGPGTRLTVL.